A single sample is the source of the 3 T cell receptor beta chains below, sequenced in a study of cytomegalovirus exposure and HLA in healthy donors. PCR was performed using 60 Vbeta and 13 Jbeta primers. Method: immunoSEQ multiplex PCR; TCRdb's copy keeps in-frame clones and lacks some. The sample includes some 140,000 clones, roughly 79% of them seen just once. Sequencing used PBMCs. The receptor set was obtained from a man aged 18 to 30 in good health and CMV-seronegative.

The chain links TRBV11-1 to TRBJ2-7; 11 bases fit TRBD1. J lost 5 bases, V lost 1 base, and 7 bases had no gene match. This CDR3 has 16 amino acids. Germline CDR1 is SGHAT and CDR2 is FQDESV (reference sequence). CDR3 DNA sequence: TGTGCCAGCAGCTTAGGGTTCCGGGACAGGGGGGACGAGCAGTACTTC. It is translated as CASSLGFRDRGDEQYF.

The chain couples TRBV19 to TRBJ2-4, with D perhaps matching TRBD2 (6 bases). Deletions cut 5 bases from V and 5 bases from J, with 13 bases between. The CDR3 contains 14 residues. The germline V gene encodes CDR1 LNHDA and CDR2 SQIVND (reference sequence). The DNA for the CDR3 is TGTGCCAGTAGTGCGGAGGGGAACCAAAACATTCAGTACTTC. Amino acids: CASSAEGNQNIQYF.

The chain recombines TRBV9 with TRBJ1-2, with no clear D. V lost 4 bases, J lost 6 bases, and 10 bases lay in between. The CDR3 extends over 12 amino acids. The germline gives CDR1 SGDLS, CDR2 YYNGEE. DNA for the CDR3: TGTGCCAGCAGCCCCCAAAGCCATGGCTACACCTTC. Translation gives CASSPQSHGYTF.